The entry below describes one T cell receptor beta chain. This entry is derived from a study of blood T cell repertoires in COVID-19. Turning to the study itself: Collection of acute and convalescent COVID-19 samples took place in the United States, Italy and Spain. T cells, B-cell-depleted T cells, or PBMCs provided the cDNA or gDNA that served as material.

Germline CDR1 and CDR2: LNHDA and SQIVND (reference sequence). The CDR3 is 13 amino acids. Authors' methods: Reference gene primer amplification in the assay estimated nucleated cell counts. TCRdb keeps only in-frame clones here, not all; method: immunoSEQ multiplex PCR. V and J calls and clone size are copied from that table; D and trimming were computed from the DNA. The sample yields about 200,000 clones, around 90% seen once. This chain joins TRBV19 and TRBJ2-3; 8 bases align to TRBD1. This sequence originates from a man in his 60s who had recovered from COVID-19. The sample consisted of peripheral blood. The CDR3 sequence: CAAGQGGADTQYF. CDR3 DNA sequence: TGTGCAGCCGGACAGGGTGGGGCAGATACGCAGTATTTT.